The source of this T cell receptor beta chain is a study of T cell responses to AZD1222 COVID-19 vaccine. Regarding this clone: What it recognizes is unknown.

CDR3 length equals 17 residues. V gave up 1 base and J gave up 5 bases, with 18 bases separating them. CDR1 LGHDT and CDR2 YNNKEL come from the germline V gene (reference sequence). The assay was immunoSEQ multiplex PCR, and TCRdb's table has in-frame clones only and misses some. The table lists roughly 190,000 clones, about nine tenths of them singletons. Broader study findings: Possibly, clonal diversity was underestimated; donors were largely white British and included more females. Among vaccine-associated CD4 TCRs, coverage spanned spike, with dominance at 160-218 and 743-854. Baseline testing showed seropositivity in only a handful of AZD1222 recipients.

The sample was peripheral blood, taken 28 days after the second AZD1222 dose. The sequence came from an adult who received the AZD1222 COVID-19 vaccine. The rearrangement uses TRBV3-1 (or the pseudogene TRBV3-2) and TRBJ2-1, with D possibly being TRBD2 (7 bases). The CDR3 nucleotides are TGTGCCAGCAGCCAAGTCGGGGGCGCGGGGGCCCACAATGAGCAGTTCTTC. This codes for CASSQVGGAGAHNEQFF.